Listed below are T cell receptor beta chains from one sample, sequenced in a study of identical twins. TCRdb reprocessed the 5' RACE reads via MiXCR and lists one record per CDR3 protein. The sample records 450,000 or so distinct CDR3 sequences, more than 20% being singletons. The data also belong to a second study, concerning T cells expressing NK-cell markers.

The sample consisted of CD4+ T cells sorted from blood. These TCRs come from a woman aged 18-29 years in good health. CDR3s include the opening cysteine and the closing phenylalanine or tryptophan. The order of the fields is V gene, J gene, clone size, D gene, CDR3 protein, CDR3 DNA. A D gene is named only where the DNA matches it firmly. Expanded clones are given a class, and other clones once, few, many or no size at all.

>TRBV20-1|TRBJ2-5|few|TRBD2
CSARGTSGDQETQYF
TGCAGTGCCCGCGGGACTAGCGGAGATCAAGAGACCCAGTACTTC
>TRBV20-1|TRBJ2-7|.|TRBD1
CSASPGTGAPYEQYF
TGCAGTGCTAGTCCCGGGACAGGGGCACCTTACGAGCAGTACTTC
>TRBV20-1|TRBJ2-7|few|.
CSAFLFADSSYEQYF
TGCAGTGCTTTCCTCTTTGCAGACAGTTCCTACGAGCAGTACTTC
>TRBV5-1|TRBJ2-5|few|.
CASSLGVWGETQYF
TGCGCCAGCAGCTTGGGAGTGTGGGGAGAGACCCAGTACTTC
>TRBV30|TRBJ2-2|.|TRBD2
CAWIGAGGAGELFF
TGTGCCTGGATAGGGGCGGGAGGAGCGGGGGAGCTGTTTTTT
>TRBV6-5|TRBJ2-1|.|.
CASSYSPGAANEQFF
TGTGCCAGCAGTTACTCTCCGGGGGCGGCCAATGAGCAGTTCTTC
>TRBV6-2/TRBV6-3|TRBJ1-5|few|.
CASNDYSNQPQHF
TGTGCCAGCAATGATTATAGCAATCAGCCCCAGCATTTT
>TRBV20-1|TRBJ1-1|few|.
CSASWAAKVTEAFF
TGCAGTGCTAGTTGGGCAGCTAAGGTGACTGAAGCTTTCTTT
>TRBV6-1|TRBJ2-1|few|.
CASRPRGVFPNEQFF
TGTGCCAGCAGGCCCAGAGGGGTTTTCCCGAATGAGCAGTTCTTC
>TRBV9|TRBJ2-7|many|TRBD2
CASSGEGTPLYEQYF
TGTGCCAGCAGCGGGGAGGGTACCCCCCTCTACGAGCAGTACTTC
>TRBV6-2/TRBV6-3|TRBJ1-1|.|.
CASSYEVGGMNTEAFF
TGTGCCAGCAGTTACGAGGTCGGGGGGATGAACACTGAAGCTTTCTTT
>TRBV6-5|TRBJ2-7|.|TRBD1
CASSYSPWDRPYEQYF
TGTGCCAGCAGTTACTCGCCCTGGGACAGACCCTACGAGCAGTACTTC
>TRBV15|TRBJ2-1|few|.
CATSRDLRYNEQFF
TGTGCCACCAGCAGAGATTTGCGGTACAATGAGCAGTTCTTC
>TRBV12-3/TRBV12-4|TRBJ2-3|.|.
CASSPRRDTQYF
TGTGCCAGCAGTCCGAGGAGAGATACGCAGTATTTT
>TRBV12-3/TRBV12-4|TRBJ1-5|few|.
CASSLGTQGSQPQHF
TGTGCCAGCAGTTTGGGCACTCAGGGGAGTCAGCCCCAGCATTTT
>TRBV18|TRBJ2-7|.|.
CASSPGSRGLSYEQYF
TGTGCCAGCTCACCGGGTAGCCGGGGTCTCTCCTACGAGCAGTACTTC
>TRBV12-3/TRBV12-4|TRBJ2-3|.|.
CASSPVTDTQYF
TGTGCCAGCAGCCCAGTCACAGATACGCAGTATTTT
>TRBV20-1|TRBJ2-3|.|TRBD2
CSARRLAGATDTQYF
TGCAGTGCTAGGAGGCTAGCGGGAGCCACAGATACGCAGTATTTT
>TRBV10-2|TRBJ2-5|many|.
CASSESGRRSGKRGETQYF
TGCGCCAGCAGTGAGTCGGGGCGTCGATCAGGGAAGAGGGGAGAGACCCAGTACTTC
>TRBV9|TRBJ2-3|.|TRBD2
CASSPGRASTDTQYF
TGTGCCAGCAGCCCGGGGAGGGCGTCCACAGATACGCAGTATTTT
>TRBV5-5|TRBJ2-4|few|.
CASSPQLAGKNIQYF
TGTGCCAGCAGCCCGCAGTTGGCAGGCAAAAACATTCAGTACTTC
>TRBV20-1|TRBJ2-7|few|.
CSARDLSRSSYEQYF
TGCAGTGCTAGAGATCTAAGTCGGAGCTCCTACGAGCAGTACTTC
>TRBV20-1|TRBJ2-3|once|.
CSARGKGLSDTQYF
TGCAGTGCTAGAGGGAAAGGACTTTCAGATACGCAGTATTTT
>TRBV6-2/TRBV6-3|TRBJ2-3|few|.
CASSQPGHTDTQYF
TGTGCCAGCAGCCAACCGGGCCACACAGATACGCAGTATTTT
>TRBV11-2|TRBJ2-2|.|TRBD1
CASRRTGAGGELFF
TGTGCCAGCAGACGGACAGGGGCGGGCGGGGAGCTGTTTTTT
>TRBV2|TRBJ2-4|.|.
CASSVYTLNIQYF
TGTGCCAGCAGTGTTTACACGTTAAACATTCAGTACTTC
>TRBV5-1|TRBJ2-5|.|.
CASSLEGHGETQYF
TGCGCCAGCAGCTTGGAGGGACATGGAGAGACCCAGTACTTC
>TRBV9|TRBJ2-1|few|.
CASSVQHKSEQFF
TGTGCCAGCAGCGTACAGCATAAGAGTGAGCAGTTCTTC
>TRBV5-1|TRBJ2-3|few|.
CASSLRERRTDTQYF
TGCGCCAGCAGCTTACGGGAGCGACGTACAGATACGCAGTATTTT
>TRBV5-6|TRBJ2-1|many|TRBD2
CASSYPGLAGENEQFF
TGTGCCAGCAGCTACCCGGGACTAGCGGGGGAGAATGAGCAGTTCTTC
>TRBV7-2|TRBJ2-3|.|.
CASSLREGRTGDTQYF
TGTGCCAGCAGCTTAAGAGAGGGTCGGACGGGAGATACGCAGTATTTT
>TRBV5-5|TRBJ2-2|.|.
CASSLGRLFF
TGTGCCAGCAGCTTAGGACGGCTGTTTTTT
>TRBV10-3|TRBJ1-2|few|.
CAINGDLYGYTF
TGTGCCATCAATGGGGACCTCTATGGCTACACCTTC
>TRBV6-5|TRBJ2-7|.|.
CASSYPDRPYEQYF
TGTGCCAGCAGTTACCCGGATAGGCCCTACGAGCAGTACTTC
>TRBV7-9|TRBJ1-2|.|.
CASSPRAEYGYTF
TGTGCCAGCAGCCCGAGGGCGGAGTATGGCTACACCTTC
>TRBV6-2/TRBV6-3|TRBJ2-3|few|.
CASSYPLGVFTDTQYF
TGTGCCAGCAGTTACCCCCTAGGGGTTTTCACAGATACGCAGTATTTT
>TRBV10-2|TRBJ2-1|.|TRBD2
CASSESGLAYNEQFF
TGCGCCAGCAGTGAGTCGGGACTAGCATACAATGAGCAGTTCTTC
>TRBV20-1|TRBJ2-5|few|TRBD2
CSARLAGNQETQYF
TGCAGTGCTAGACTAGCGGGCAACCAAGAGACCCAGTACTTC
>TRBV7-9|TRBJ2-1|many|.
CASSWHGASFGNEQFF
TGTGCCAGCAGCTGGCACGGGGCCTCTTTTGGCAATGAGCAGTTCTTC
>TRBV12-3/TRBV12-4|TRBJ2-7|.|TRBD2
CASSPLRLAGGIEQYF
TGTGCCAGCAGTCCGCTTAGACTGGCGGGGGGGATCGAGCAGTACTTC
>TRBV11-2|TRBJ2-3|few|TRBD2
CASSSAPGLAGGTTDTQYF
TGTGCCAGCAGCTCCGCCCCGGGACTAGCGGGGGGAACCACAGATACGCAGTATTTT
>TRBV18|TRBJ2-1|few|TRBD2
CASSVGGSKNEQFF
TGTGCCAGCTCGGTAGGCGGGAGTAAAAATGAGCAGTTCTTC
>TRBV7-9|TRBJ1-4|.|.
CASSLEGRTTNEKLFF
TGTGCCAGCAGCTTGGAGGGGCGGACGACTAATGAAAAACTGTTTTTT
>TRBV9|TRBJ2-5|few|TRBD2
CASSVGTSSETQYF
TGTGCCAGCAGCGTCGGGACTAGCTCGGAGACCCAGTACTTC
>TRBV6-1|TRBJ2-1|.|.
CASRVDPYNEQFF
TGTGCCAGCAGGGTGGATCCATACAATGAGCAGTTCTTC
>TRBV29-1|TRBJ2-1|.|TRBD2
CSVRSSGVLGRNEQFF
TGCAGCGTTCGCTCTAGCGGGGTGTTAGGTAGGAATGAGCAGTTCTTC
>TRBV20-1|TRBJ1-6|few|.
CSASRAGPNSPLHF
TGCAGTGCTAGCCGGGCAGGACCCAATTCACCCCTCCACTTT
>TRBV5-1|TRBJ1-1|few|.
CASSRDSGHVNTEAFF
TGCGCCAGCAGCCGAGACTCGGGTCACGTAAACACTGAAGCTTTCTTT
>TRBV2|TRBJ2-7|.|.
CASRLADTYEQYF
TGTGCCAGCAGGTTAGCGGACACCTACGAGCAGTACTTC
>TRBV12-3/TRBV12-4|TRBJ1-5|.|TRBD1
CASSSRGPQPQHF
TGTGCCAGCAGTTCCAGGGGGCCTCAGCCCCAGCATTTT
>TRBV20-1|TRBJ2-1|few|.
CSASGGMGTSSYNEQFF
TGCAGTGCTTCAGGGGGGATGGGAACTAGCTCCTACAATGAGCAGTTCTTC